This is a list of T cell receptor beta chains from one sample in a study of CD8 T cells in ankylosing spondylitis. TCRdb re-derived calls from the 5' RACE reads in MiXCR, one entry per CDR3 protein. The data contain about 700,000 distinct CDR3 sequences, around 19% of them singletons. Sequencing was carried out using blood, either unsorted or a sorted T cell fraction (not recorded which). The source is a male donor with ankylosing spondylitis. CDR3s include the opening cysteine and the closing phenylalanine or tryptophan. D genes are given only for firm matches. Only some rows state a clone size, as once, few, many or a class for expanded clones.

V	length	D	size	J	CDR3	DNA
TRBV10-3	13	.	.	TRBJ1-1	CAISEGKRPEAFF	TGTGCCATCAGTGAAGGGAAGCGGCCTGAAGCTTTCTTT
TRBV12-3/TRBV12-4	14	.	many	TRBJ1-1	CASRPAPGDTEAFF	TGTGCCAGCAGACCAGCTCCAGGGGACACTGAAGCTTTCTTT
TRBV20-1	15	.	.	TRBJ2-5	CSARDLTDSGETQYF	TGCAGTGCTAGAGATTTGACAGACTCAGGAGAGACCCAGTACTTC
TRBV20-1	14	.	few	TRBJ2-7	CSAGSLSGPIEQYF	TGCAGTGCTGGCAGCCTTAGCGGCCCTATAGAGCAGTACTTC
TRBV20-1	14	TRBD2	once	TRBJ2-5	CSARLSGGGETQYF	TGCAGTGCTAGACTAAGCGGGGGAGGCGAGACCCAGTACTTC
TRBV4-1	16	.	few	TRBJ2-5	CASSQIPQGLRETQYF	TGCGCCAGCAGCCAGATCCCCCAGGGGCTCCGGGAGACCCAGTACTTC
TRBV2	14	TRBD1	many	TRBJ1-5	CASSEATGNQPQHF	TGTGCCAGCAGTGAAGCGACAGGGAATCAGCCCCAGCATTTT
TRBV4-3	16	.	.	TRBJ2-7	CASSQGVAEPSYEQYF	TGCGCCAGCAGCCAAGGGGTTGCGGAGCCCTCCTACGAGCAGTACTTC
TRBV4-3	20	TRBD2	.	TRBJ2-1	CASSQDPAFVGTMAYNEQFF	TGCGCCAGCAGCCAAGATCCCGCCTTTGTAGGGACTATGGCGTACAATGAGCAGTTCTTC
TRBV20-1	18	TRBD2	once	TRBJ2-3	CSARRPRTSGGVGGTQYF	TGCAGTGCTAGACGCCCCCGGACTAGCGGGGGGGTAGGTGGTACGCAGTATTTT
TRBV9	14	TRBD1	few	TRBJ2-7	CASNRQGTGSEQYF	TGTGCCAGCAACCGACAGGGGACAGGTAGCGAGCAGTACTTC
TRBV20-1	13	.	.	TRBJ1-1	CSASRTGTTEAFF	TGCAGTGCTAGCCGCACAGGGACGACTGAAGCTTTCTTT
TRBV12-3/TRBV12-4	13	.	few	TRBJ2-3	CASSLGSRDTQYF	TGTGCCAGCAGTTTAGGATCGAGAGATACGCAGTATTTT
TRBV5-1	14	.	.	TRBJ1-4	CASSTGGANEKLFF	TGCGCCAGCAGCACGGGGGGTGCTAATGAAAAACTGTTTTTT
TRBV27	13	.	.	TRBJ2-1	CASSLILSHEQFF	TGTGCCAGCAGTTTAATTCTCTCCCATGAGCAGTTCTTC
TRBV5-1	14	.	.	TRBJ2-7	CASSLYSSNYEQYF	TGCGCCAGCAGCTTGTACAGCAGTAACTACGAGCAGTACTTC
TRBV5-1	16	.	few	TRBJ1-1	CASSSSQSAVHTEAFF	TGCGCCAGCAGCTCCTCCCAGTCGGCAGTACACACTGAAGCTTTCTTT
TRBV28	14	.	few	TRBJ1-6	CASSYGEGSSPLHF	TGTGCCAGCAGTTATGGGGAAGGCAGTTCACCCCTCCACTTT
TRBV29-1	12	.	few	TRBJ1-4	CSGGTLGEKLFF	TGCAGCGGAGGAACGTTGGGAGAAAAACTGTTTTTT
TRBV20-1	16	.	few	TRBJ2-2	CSARGPGRANTGELFF	TGCAGTGCTAGAGGACCGGGACGGGCGAACACCGGGGAGCTGTTTTTT
TRBV30	15	.	.	TRBJ2-5	CAWRMRTRGQETQYF	TGTGCCTGGAGGATGAGGACCAGGGGCCAAGAGACCCAGTACTTC
TRBV5-4	15	.	.	TRBJ2-5	CASSPSPQGKETQYF	TGTGCCAGCAGCCCATCCCCTCAGGGTAAAGAGACCCAGTACTTC
TRBV29-1	15	.	few	TRBJ2-3	CSVGRGASGADTQYF	TGCAGCGTGGGGCGCGGTGCCTCGGGGGCAGATACGCAGTATTTT
TRBV6-5	15	.	.	TRBJ2-7	CASSYPGQATYEQYF	TGTGCCAGCAGTTACCCGGGCCAGGCAACCTACGAGCAGTACTTC
TRBV6-1	15	TRBD1	few	TRBJ2-1	CASSGRDRYYNEQFF	TGTGCCAGCAGTGGCCGGGACAGATATTACAATGAGCAGTTCTTC
TRBV7-3	16	TRBD2	.	TRBJ2-7	CASSLTGAGGSYEQYF	TGTGCCAGCAGCTTAACGGGAGCGGGGGGGTCCTACGAGCAGTACTTC
TRBV5-1	14	TRBD1	many	TRBJ2-5	CASSLGPGGETQYF	TGCGCCAGCAGCTTGGGGCCAGGGGGAGAGACCCAGTACTTC
TRBV10-3	13	.	many	TRBJ1-1	CAISESIIAEAFF	TGTGCCATCAGTGAGTCTATCATCGCTGAAGCTTTCTTT
TRBV12-3/TRBV12-4	15	.	.	TRBJ2-1	CASSYRALYGNEQFF	TGTGCCAGCAGTTACAGGGCGCTTTATGGCAATGAGCAGTTCTTC
TRBV12-3/TRBV12-4	15	TRBD2	few	TRBJ2-7	CASSPGGAGGDEQYF	TGTGCCAGCAGTCCCGGGGGGGCGGGAGGTGACGAGCAGTACTTC
TRBV11-2	12	.	.	TRBJ2-7	CASSFQIGEQYF	TGTGCCAGCAGCTTTCAGATCGGCGAGCAGTACTTC
TRBV12-3/TRBV12-4	17	.	.	TRBJ2-2	CASSPYRPQGNTGELFF	TGTGCCAGCAGTCCCTATCGACCACAGGGAAACACCGGGGAGCTGTTTTTT
TRBV12-3/TRBV12-4	12	.	.	TRBJ1-2	CASNKANYGYTF	TGTGCCAGCAATAAGGCTAACTATGGCTACACCTTC
TRBV5-1	13	.	many	TRBJ2-5	CASSPRTGETQYF	TGCGCCAGCAGCCCAAGGACGGGTGAGACCCAGTACTTC
TRBV5-1	13	.	.	TRBJ1-2	CASSSKGNYGYTF	TGCGCCAGCAGCTCAAAGGGTAACTATGGCTACACCTTC
TRBV11-2	15	TRBD1	.	TRBJ2-5	CASSSLGDRGETQYF	TGTGCCAGCAGCTCCCTCGGGGACAGGGGGGAGACCCAGTACTTC
TRBV7-9	16	TRBD2	few	TRBJ2-1	CASSLAAGGSYNEQFF	TGTGCCAGCAGCTTAGCGGCGGGAGGCTCCTACAATGAGCAGTTCTTC
TRBV7-6	17	.	few	TRBJ2-3	CASSLSLVSTGTDTQYF	TGTGCCAGCAGCTTATCCCTCGTATCAACTGGCACAGATACGCAGTATTTT
TRBV12-3/TRBV12-4	14	TRBD2	.	TRBJ2-1	CASSLSSGVIEQFF	TGTGCCAGCAGTTTATCTAGCGGGGTCATTGAGCAGTTCTTC
TRBV28	16	.	few	TRBJ2-3	CASSPLGGGPTDTQYF	TGTGCCAGCAGCCCTTTAGGGGGAGGGCCCACAGATACGCAGTATTTT
TRBV4-3	16	TRBD2	.	TRBJ2-1	CASSQDGQRGNNEQFF	TGCGCCAGCAGCCAAGATGGCCAGCGGGGGAACAATGAGCAGTTCTTC
TRBV27	12	.	.	TRBJ2-1	CASSFGDDEQFF	TGTGCCAGCAGTTTCGGGGACGATGAGCAGTTCTTC
TRBV7-6	16	.	few	TRBJ2-5	CASSLASSSTQETQYF	TGTGCCAGCAGCTTAGCGTCAAGCAGCACGCAAGAGACCCAGTACTTC
TRBV12-3/TRBV12-4	12	.	.	TRBJ1-2	CASSRYNYGYTF	TGTGCCAGCAGCCGGTATAACTATGGCTACACCTTC
TRBV12-3/TRBV12-4	11	TRBD1	few	TRBJ1-2	CASSWDSGYTF	TGTGCCAGCAGCTGGGACAGTGGCTACACCTTC
TRBV7-9	14	.	few	TRBJ2-1	CASSLEGSLFEQFF	TGTGCCAGCAGCTTAGAGGGTAGCCTTTTTGAGCAGTTCTTC
TRBV20-1	14	TRBD2	.	TRBJ2-1	CSVRRLAGRYEQFF	TGCAGTGTCAGAAGACTAGCGGGGAGGTATGAGCAGTTCTTC
TRBV7-2	17	TRBD1	many	TRBJ2-3	CASAAKGGQGQLHTQYF	TGTGCCAGCGCAGCCAAGGGGGGACAGGGACAACTTCATACGCAGTATTTT
TRBV5-1	18	TRBD2	.	TRBJ2-3	CASSTYPGLAGATDTQYF	TGCGCCAGCAGCACCTATCCGGGACTAGCGGGAGCGACAGATACGCAGTATTTT
TRBV5-4	15	TRBD2	once	TRBJ2-1	CASSHYTGGPFEQFF	TGTGCCAGCAGCCACTATACGGGAGGGCCGTTTGAGCAGTTCTTC
TRBV28	15	.	.	TRBJ2-3	CATRSQATRGDTQYF	TGTGCCACTAGGTCACAGGCCACTCGGGGAGATACGCAGTATTTT
TRBV14	15	.	.	TRBJ2-5	CASSRGDGFGETQYF	TGTGCCAGCAGTCGAGGGGATGGCTTTGGAGAGACCCAGTACTTC
TRBV24-1	14	TRBD1	few	TRBJ1-2	CATSDSGQPYGYTF	TGTGCCACCAGTGATTCGGGACAGCCCTATGGCTACACCTTC
TRBV4-3	16	TRBD1	.	TRBJ2-1	CASSRAGTGLGNEQFF	TGCGCCAGCAGCCGGGCGGGGACAGGTCTTGGGAATGAGCAGTTCTTC
TRBV20-1	14	.	few	TRBJ2-3	CSAPGDSRTDTQYF	TGCAGTGCTCCCGGGGACTCCCGCACAGATACGCAGTATTTT
TRBV5-6	14	.	.	TRBJ1-5	CASSLAPGSQPQHF	TGTGCCAGCAGCTTGGCTCCGGGGAGTCAGCCCCAGCATTTT